This T cell receptor (beta chain) appears in the sequencing data of a study of shared clonotypes between healthy human individuals. Study-level findings and limits: Only a few donors were included, so the genetic and exposure-history diversity represented was limited.

The material for each subset, its genomic DNA, was split evenly across several immunoSEQ plates. PCR replicates from unsorted PBMC used 250 to 300 ng DNA, and this amount was some 31,000 T cell genomes. Scientists sequenced DNA from unsorted PBMC on ten immunoSEQ deep assay plates. Assay: immunoSEQ multiplex PCR; the TCRdb copy retains only in-frame clones and omits some. This sample has 450,000 to 550,000 clones; about four fifths occur once, and the top ten carry roughly 13%. With regard to this clone: As yet, its antigen is unknown.

Germline-derived CDR1 and CDR2 are SGHRS and YFSETQ. Trimming removed 4 bases from V and 5 bases from J, with 12 bases in between. CDR3 size: 13 residues. Material for sequencing was PBMCs. The TCR comes from a woman between 35 and 50 years old in good health. Some clones in this sample may be carry-over from other donors' samples. The chain joins TRBV5-1 to TRBJ2-5, with D perhaps TRBD1 (6 bases). The DNA of the CDR3 is TGCGCCAGCAGCCCCCAGGGGTACGAGACCCAGTACTTC. Protein product: CASSPQGYETQYF. Full variable domain (missing parts from reference TRBV5-1 and TRBJ2-5): KAGVTQTPRYLIKTRGQQVTLSCSPISGHRSVSWYQQTPGQGLQFLFEYFSETQRNKGNFPGRFSGRQFSNSRSEMNVSTLELGDSALYLCASSPQGYETQYFGPGTRLLVL.